This TCR beta chain was captured in a study of blood T cell repertoires in COVID-19. CDR1 and CDR2 (germline): SGHNT, YYREEE (reference sequence). CDR3 length equals 15 residues. Trimming at V came to 4 bases and at J to 1 base, leaving 2 bases not matched to a gene. Libraries were prepared by immunoSEQ multiplex PCR; TCRdb keeps only in-frame clonotypes and omits some of them. The sample consists of tens of thousands of clones, around 88% of them appearing once. Sequenced material: peripheral blood. This chain uses TRBV5-4 with TRBJ2-6; 7 nucleotides agree with TRBD2. This sequence was found in a woman aged 70-85 years with active COVID-19. CDR3 bases: TGTGCCAGCAGCCTCGGGGGGTCTGGGGCCAACGTCCTGACTTTC. Translated, it gives CASSLGGSGANVLTF.